These 13 T cell receptor beta chains share one sample of origin, sequenced in a study of OX40 agonist ivuxolimab in advanced cancers. Data came from immunoSEQ multiplex PCR; TCRdb stores just in-frame clones and leaves some out. Counted here are fewer than 55,000 clones, 65% to 85% occurring once; the ten biggest clones make up roughly 12%. The sample here was CD4+ or CD8+ T cells sorted from blood, taken in a trial of the OX40 agonist ivuxolimab. Every receptor here comes from an adult with an advanced solid tumor such as melanoma, head and neck, liver or kidney cancer.

The chain combines TRBV7-3 with TRBJ2-3, with TRBD2 as a possible D gene (6 bases). V was pared by 2 bases and J by 0 bases, with 9 bases between. CDR1 SGHTA and CDR2 FQGTGA come from the germline V gene. CDR3 length: 15 residues. Here the CDR3 reads CASSLGTASTDTQYF. The CDR3 DNA reads TGTGCCAGCAGCTTAGGGACTGCTAGCACAGATACGCAGTATTTT.

The gene calls are TRBV19 and TRBJ2-2; 11 nucleotides agree with TRBD2. J gave up 3 bases and V 5 bases, and 11 bases lay outside the gene matches. The germline V gene has CDR1 LNHDA and CDR2 SQIVND (reference sequence). The CDR3 is made up of 18 amino acids. The CDR3 coding sequence is TGTGCCAGTAGTCTGGGGCTAGCGGGAGGTAGAGACACCGGGGAGCTGTTTTTT. It is translated as CASSLGLAGGRDTGELFF.

This chain joins TRBV5-5 and TRBJ1-3, with 7 nucleotides matching TRBD1. CDR1 is SGHKS, CDR2 YYEKEE, per germline (reference sequence). The CDR3 covers 14 residues. With 2 bases clipped from V and 6 bases from J, the junction kept 5 bases outside the gene matches. In nucleotides, the CDR3 is TGTGCCAGCAGCTTTACAGGGGATACAAACACCATATATTTT. The encoded protein is CASSFTGDTNTIYF.

The V and J genes are TRBV6-6 and TRBJ1-2; D not certain. With 8 bases removed from V and 7 bases from J, the gap between germline ends came to 14 bases. CDR1 is MNHNY and CDR2 is SVGAGI in the germline V gene (reference sequence). There are 12 residues in the CDR3. CDR3 DNA: TGTGCCAGCCTGGGTAGGGATCGTGGCTACACCTTC. This sequence encodes CASLGRDRGYTF.

The V call is TRBV7-6, the J call TRBJ2-5; D unresolved. V gave up 1 base and J gave up 3 bases, with 12 bases separating them. CDR1 and CDR2 from the germline V gene are SGHVS and FNYEAQ. The length of the CDR3 is 15 residues. The CDR3 DNA follows: TGTGCCAGCAGCTTAGGGTCCTACAGAAAAGAGACCCAGTACTTC. This sequence encodes CASSLGSYRKETQYF. The full variable domain, completed using reference TRBV7-6 and TRBJ2-5, is GAGVSQSPRYKVTKRGQDVALRCDPISGHVSLYWYRQALGQGPEFLTYFNYEAQQDKSGLPNDRFSAERPEGSISTLTIQRTEQRDSAMYRCASSLGSYRKETQYFGPGTRLLVL.

The rearrangement links TRBV9 to TRBJ1-3; D is ambiguous. The germline V gene encodes CDR1 SGDLS and CDR2 YYNGEE. V was shortened by 6 bases and J by 0 bases, with 7 bases between the two germline ends. CDR3 size: 13 residues. CDR3 in amino acids: CASKDPSGNTIYF. CDR3 in DNA: TGTGCCAGCAAGGATCCCTCTGGAAACACCATATATTTT.

J is TRBJ2-3 and V is TRBV6-6; D call uncertain. V lost 2 bases to trimming and J lost 6 bases, with 15 bases between them. Germline CDR1 MNHNY, CDR2 SVGAGI (reference sequence). The CDR3 spans 15 residues. In DNA form, the CDR3 reads TGTGCCAGCAGTTACAGTCCCGAAGTTGGGGATACGCAGTATTTT. Translated: CASSYSPEVGDTQYF.

The genes are TRBV4-1 and TRBJ1-4; 9 positions agree with TRBD1. V shed 2 bases and J 9 bases; nucleotides not matched to a gene: 16. This CDR3 contains 18 residues. CDR1 and CDR2 from the germline V gene are MGHRA and YSYEKL. The CDR3 is CASSQLRDRASLSKKLFF. CDR3 nucleotide sequence: TGCGCCAGCAGCCAACTCCGGGACAGGGCCTCCCTAAGTAAAAAACTGTTTTTT.

The chain combines TRBV6-6 with TRBJ1-6; the D is unclear. The CDR3 contains 13 residues. Trimming left V 4 bases short and J 10 bases short, with 11 bases between. From germline, CDR1 is MNHNY and CDR2 SVGAGI (reference sequence). Written as DNA, the CDR3 is TGTGCCAGCAGTTCGGAGTTAGGCTCACCCCTCCACTTT. Translating it yields CASSSELGSPLHF.

The J gene is TRBJ2-1, the V gene TRBV28, with a tentative D call TRBD2 (6 bases). This CDR3 has 14 residues. V gave up 5 bases and J gave up 7 bases, with 15 bases separating them. The V gene's germline CDR1 is MDHEN and CDR2 SYDVKM. Here the CDR3 reads CASSPSTRLNEQFF. The CDR3 DNA reads TGTGCCAGCAGTCCGTCGACTAGATTGAATGAGCAGTTCTTC.

The chain combines TRBV11-2 with TRBJ2-3; D gene unclear. The CDR3 extends over 16 amino acids. CDR1 and CDR2 from the germline V gene are SGHAT and FQNNGV. The ends were cut back, 1 base at V and 0 bases at J, with 11 bases in the middle. CDR3 loop: CASSLGRPPSTDTQYF. CDR3 nucleotide sequence: TGTGCCAGCAGCTTAGGCCGGCCTCCTAGCACAGATACGCAGTATTTT. Supplemented by reference TRBV11-2 and TRBJ2-3, the full variable domain reads EAGVAQSPRYKIIEKRQSVAFWCNPISGHATLYWYQQILGQGPKLLIQFQNNGVVDDSQLPKDRFSAERLKGVDSTLKIQPAKLEDSAVYLCASSLGRPPSTDTQYFGPGTRLTVL.

V and J are TRBV4-1 and TRBJ2-1; 8 bases match TRBD2. Germline V gene sequence: CDR1 MGHRA, CDR2 YSYEKL. J gave up 8 bases and V 3 bases, and 15 bases lay outside the gene matches. The CDR3 runs 17 residues. Here the CDR3 reads CASSHPGGPSARHEQFF. In DNA form, the CDR3 reads TGCGCCAGCAGCCACCCGGGGGGGCCCTCGGCCCGCCATGAGCAGTTCTTC.

The chain recombines TRBV2 with TRBJ2-4; 7 bases are a match to TRBD1. Trimming at V came to 7 bases and at J to 3 bases, leaving 9 bases not matched to a gene. This CDR3 comprises 15 residues. The germline gives CDR1 SNHLY, CDR2 FYNNEI. The CDR3 sequence is CASTVDRVGKNIQYF. CDR3 coding DNA: TGTGCCAGCACTGTCGACAGGGTTGGCAAAAACATTCAGTACTTC.